The 25 T cell receptor beta chains reported below all come from one sample, sequenced in a study of T cell repertoires in cytomegalovirus infection. Their specific antigens are unknown. MiXCR was run by TCRdb on the reads, yielding one entry per CDR3 protein. The sample shows about 340,000 distinct CDR3 sequences, almost 30% of them seen only once. Sequences were derived from cultured PBMCs, sampled from culture after CMV antigen stimulation. The receptors stem from a human donor in good health (CMV status not recorded). Some clones in this sample may be carry-over from other donors' samples.

This clonotype showed up many times. The chain has TRBV7-2 and TRBJ1-1; TRBD1 is a possible D gene (5 bases). The CDR3 is 12 amino acids. Trimming cost V 3 bases and J 7 bases, with 9 bases left between them. CDR1 SGHTA and CDR2 FQGNSA come from the germline V gene. The CDR3 region has the DNA TGTGCCAGCAGCTTTAGGGGTGGTGAAGCTTTCTTT. This sequence encodes CASSFRGGEAFF. The full variable domain, its missing parts supplied by reference TRBV7-2 and TRBJ1-1, is GAGVSQSPSNKVTEKGKDVELRCDPISGHTALYWYRQSLGQGLEFLIYFQGNSAPDKSGLPSDRFSAERTGGSVSTLTIQRTQQEDSAVYLCASSFRGGEAFFGQGTRLTVV.

The chain carries TRBV28 and TRBJ2-5; 15 bases are a match to TRBD2. This CDR3 is 15 amino acids long. Looked up from germline, CDR1 is MDHEN and CDR2 is SYDVKM. Germline trimming cut 5 bases from V and 7 bases from J; bases unmatched to any gene: 5. The CDR3 nucleotides read TGTGCCAGCAGTCTTGGACTAGCGGGAGGGGCGACCCAGTACTTC. Translation: CASSLGLAGGATQYF.

This clonotype was counted only a few times. This chain joins TRBV5-6 and TRBJ2-1; D uncertain. The germline V gene has CDR1 SGHDT and CDR2 YYEEEE. The CDR3 length is 16 residues. V was clipped by 4 bases and J by 5 bases, with 19 bases between them. CDR3 region: CASSGEGQVFNNEQFF. CDR3 DNA sequence: TGTGCCAGCAGCGGAGAAGGGCAGGTATTCAACAATGAGCAGTTCTTC.

The sample holds many counts of this clonotype. This rearrangement joins TRBV7-2 to TRBJ1-1; unclear D gene. Germline loops: CDR1 SGHTA, CDR2 FQGNSA. The CDR3 runs to 13 residues. V shed 4 bases and J shed 0 bases, with 6 bases lying between them. Here the CDR3 reads CASSSPMNTEAFF. Here the CDR3 DNA reads TGTGCCAGCAGCTCACCTATGAACACTGAAGCTTTCTTT.

CDR3 residues: CASSRQGAIGYTF. The CDR3 DNA reads as TGTGCCAGCAGCCGACAGGGGGCGATTGGCTACACCTTC. This chain uses TRBV7-9 with TRBJ1-2; TRBD1 agrees at 10 bases. The CDR3 has 13 amino acids. Germline-derived CDR1 and CDR2 are SEHNR and FQNEAQ (reference sequence). The junction had 4 bases not matched to a gene; V was cut back by 5 bases and J by 7 bases.

This clonotype occurred a few times. The chain employs TRBV20-1 and TRBJ2-7, with 10 bases fitting TRBD2. Germline assignment: CDR1 DFQATT and CDR2 SNEGSKA (reference sequence). CDR3 length equals 14 residues. V was clipped by 3 bases and J by 2 bases; unmatched bases: 4. CDR3 nucleotides: TGCAGTGCTAGTCGTAGCGGGAGGACCTACGAGCAGTACTTC. As protein: CSASRSGRTYEQYF.

CDR3 in amino acids: CASSLNEGDGYTF. As DNA, the CDR3 is TGTGCCAGCAGCTTAAACGAGGGAGATGGCTACACCTTC. V gene TRBV7-3 combines with J gene TRBJ1-2; no reliable D call. V dropped 1 base and J dropped 6 bases, with 9 bases sitting between them. The CDR3 is 13 residues long. Germline CDR1 is SGHTA and CDR2 is FQGTGA.

This clonotype was seen a few times. This chain links TRBV12-3 or TRBV12-4 with TRBJ1-1, with D maybe TRBD1 (5 bases). This CDR3 is 14 amino acids long. The V and J ends lost 5 bases and 4 bases respectively, with 14 bases between them. CDR3: CASSLRGGFTEAFF. CDR3 nucleotides: TGTGCCAGCAGTCTACGGGGGGGGTTCACTGAAGCTTTCTTT.

This clonotype occurred many times. V is TRBV6-2 or TRBV6-3 and J is TRBJ2-7, with D possibly matching TRBD1 (6 bases). The CDR3 totals 17 residues. Germline V gene sequence: CDR1 MNHEY, CDR2 SVGEGT. V was pared by 2 bases and J by 0 bases, with 17 bases between. The CDR3 sequence is CASSYLQGSFSSYEQYF. The CDR3 coding sequence is TGTGCCAGCAGTTACCTACAGGGATCCTTCAGCTCCTACGAGCAGTACTTC.

The sample holds a few counts of this clonotype. V usage is TRBV7-8 and J usage is TRBJ2-1, with 7 nucleotides matching TRBD2. V shed 2 bases and J 3 bases; nucleotides not matched to a gene: 7. The germline V gene encodes CDR1 SGHVS and CDR2 FQNEAQ. The length of the CDR3 is 16 residues. The CDR3 bases are TGTGCCAGCAGCTTAACTGGCGGGAGTGGCTACAATGAGCAGTTCTTC. This sequence encodes CASSLTGGSGYNEQFF.

The V gene is TRBV29-1, the J gene TRBJ1-2; TRBD1 aligns across 8 bases. CDR1 is SQVTM and CDR2 is ANQGSEA in the germline V gene. V lost 3 bases to trimming and J lost 5 bases; unmatched junction nucleotides: 5. This CDR3 has 13 residues. CDR3 amino acids: CSVEQGAGYGYTF. The CDR3 DNA is TGCAGCGTTGAGCAGGGGGCAGGGTATGGCTACACCTTC.

CDR3 nucleotides: TGTGCCAGCAGCCCCTCGACAGGTGAAGCTTTCTTT. Translating gives CASSPSTGEAFF. V usage is TRBV5-4 and J usage is TRBJ1-1, with D possibly being TRBD1 (6 bases). Germline CDR1 and CDR2: SGHNT and YYREEE (reference sequence). The CDR3 is made up of 12 amino acids. Trimming took 4 bases from V and 7 from J, leaving 11 bases between them. Together with reference TRBV5-4 and TRBJ1-1, the CDR3 gives the full variable domain: ETGVTQSPTHLIKTRGQQVTLRCSSQSGHNTVSWYQQALGQGPQFIFQYYREEENGRGNFPPRFSGLQFPNYSSELNVNALELDDSALYLCASSPSTGEAFFGQGTRLTVV.

In its sample, this clonotype was seen a few times. The chain links TRBV27 to TRBJ2-1; D tentatively fits TRBD1 or TRBD2 (5 bases each). This CDR3 has 16 amino acids. V shed 3 bases and J shed 7 bases, with 19 bases lying between them. The germline gives CDR1 MNHEY, CDR2 SMNVEV (reference sequence). DNA of the CDR3: TGTGCCAGCAGTTTTAAGCCCCAGGGTTGGGGGAATGAGCAGTTCTTC. It encodes CASSFKPQGWGNEQFF.

This chain connects TRBV7-8 to TRBJ2-6, with a weak D call TRBD2 (5 bases). In germline, CDR1 is SGHVS, CDR2 FQNEAQ. V lost 0 bases, J lost 2 bases, and 14 bases lay in between. The CDR3 runs to 18 residues. CDR3 sequence (DNA): TGTGCCAGCAGCTTAGCGAGGGCTATAGGTGCTGGGGCCAACGTCCTGACTTTC. Encoded protein: CASSLARAIGAGANVLTF.

This chain uses TRBV27 with TRBJ2-1; a possible D gene is TRBD1 (5 bases). Germline assignment: CDR1 MNHEY and CDR2 SMNVEV (reference sequence). V lost 0 bases, J lost 6 bases, and 15 bases lay in between. The CDR3 totals 16 residues. The CDR3 bases are TGTGCCAGCAGTTTATCGGTATATGGGGCAAGCAATGAGCAGTTCTTC. Its protein is CASSLSVYGASNEQFF.

The genes are TRBV15 and TRBJ2-7; 8 bases line up with TRBD1. V dropped 0 bases and J dropped 6; count of bases not matched to a gene: 4. The CDR3 extends over 14 amino acids. Germline CDR1 reads LNHNV; CDR2 reads YYDKDF (reference sequence). The CDR3, as DNA: TGTGCCACCAGCAGAGACAGGGGGCTCGTCGAGCAGTACTTC. This encodes CATSRDRGLVEQYF.

The rearrangement uses TRBV10-3 and TRBJ2-5; TRBD1 agrees at 7 bases. CDR1 ENHRY and CDR2 SYGVKD come from the germline V gene. J gave up 3 bases and V 5 bases, and 3 bases lay outside the gene matches. The CDR3 contains 13 residues. The CDR3 sequence: CAISTTGEETQYF. The CDR3 nucleotides read TGTGCCATCAGTACCACAGGGGAAGAGACCCAGTACTTC.

The table lists this clonotype with a few counts. V is TRBV2 and J is TRBJ1-1; 7 bases line up with TRBD1. The CDR3 spans 12 residues. CDR1 SNHLY and CDR2 FYNNEI come from the germline V gene. J was trimmed by 4 bases and V by 7 bases; bases with no gene match: 3. The CDR3 bases are TGTGCCAGCAAAAGGGGGCTCACTGAAGCTTTCTTT. It is translated as CASKRGLTEAFF.

This clonotype has at least ten counts. The rearrangement joins TRBV7-2 to TRBJ1-2; D may be TRBD1 (6 bases). This CDR3 region has 13 residues. V lost 5 bases to trimming and J lost 7 bases, with 14 bases between them. Germline CDR1 is SGHTA and CDR2 is FQGNSA. The CDR3 sequence: CASSPGGGSGYTF. The CDR3 DNA follows: TGTGCCAGCAGCCCTGGGGGGGGCAGTGGCTACACCTTC.

The chain carries TRBV5-5 and TRBJ2-5; D remains ambiguous. Trimming cost V 1 base and J 1 base, with 11 bases left between them. Germline CDR1 reads SGHKS; CDR2 reads YYEKEE (reference sequence). The CDR3 has 15 amino acids. CDR3 DNA: TGTGCCAGCAGCTTGCGGTCGAGCCCCCAAGAGACCCAGTACTTC. This gives the protein CASSLRSSPQETQYF.

The chain couples TRBV11-3 to TRBJ2-1, with TRBD2 identical over 8 bases. The CDR3 is 15 amino acids. V lost 3 bases, J lost 9 bases, and 10 bases stayed unmatched. Per germline, CDR1 SGHNT and CDR2 YENEEA. The CDR3 sequence is CASSFSPAGVGEQFF. The CDR3 bases are TGTGCCAGCAGCTTTTCACCAGCGGGAGTAGGTGAGCAGTTCTTC.

The CDR3 sequence is CATRGASGGNQETQYF. The CDR3 DNA reads TGTGCCACCAGGGGGGCTAGCGGGGGAAATCAAGAGACCCAGTACTTC. The V gene is TRBV15, the J gene TRBJ2-5; TRBD2 aligns across 10 bases. This CDR3 contains 16 residues. Germline CDR1 is LNHNV and CDR2 is YYDKDF (reference sequence). V shed 6 bases and J 2 bases; nucleotides not matched to a gene: 9.

This clonotype was seen only a few times. This sequence joins TRBV5-5 and TRBJ1-4; 8 bases are a match to TRBD1. V gave up 4 bases and J gave up 10 bases; unmatched junction bases: 12. CDR3 length: 15 amino acids. Germline CDR1 reads SGHKS; CDR2 reads YYEKEE (reference sequence). The CDR3 bases are TGTGCCAGCAGCCCAGACAGGGGACGTGACGGAAAACTGTTTTTT. Its translation is CASSPDRGRDGKLFF.

The rearrangement links TRBV10-3 to TRBJ1-1; 7 positions agree with TRBD1. The V segment lost 8 bases and the J segment 7 bases; nucleotides outside the gene matches: 13. CDR3 length: 14 residues. Germline CDR1 and CDR2: ENHRY and SYGVKD. CDR3 nucleotide sequence: TGTGCCATCGCGGGAGGGGGCTTGGGAGATGAAGCTTTCTTT. Translated, it gives CAIAGGGLGDEAFF.

The chain recombines TRBV10-3 with TRBJ1-1; D call uncertain. Deletions cut 1 base from V and 3 bases from J, with 12 bases between. The CDR3 extends over 15 amino acids. In germline, CDR1 is ENHRY, CDR2 SYGVKD. As DNA, the CDR3 is TGTGCCATCAGTGAGTTTCGAGGGTTGGACACTGAAGCTTTCTTT. Protein product: CAISEFRGLDTEAFF.